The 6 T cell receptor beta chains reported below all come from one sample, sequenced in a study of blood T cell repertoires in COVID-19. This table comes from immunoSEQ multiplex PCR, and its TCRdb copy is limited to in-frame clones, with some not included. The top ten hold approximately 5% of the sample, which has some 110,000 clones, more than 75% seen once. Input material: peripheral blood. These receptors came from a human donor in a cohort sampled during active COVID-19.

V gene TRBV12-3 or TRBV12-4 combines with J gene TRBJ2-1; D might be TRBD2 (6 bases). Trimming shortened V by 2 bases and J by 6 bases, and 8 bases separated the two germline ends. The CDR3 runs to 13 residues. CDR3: CASSLSAGNEQFF. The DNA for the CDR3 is TGTGCCAGCAGTTTATCAGCGGGCAATGAGCAGTTCTTC.

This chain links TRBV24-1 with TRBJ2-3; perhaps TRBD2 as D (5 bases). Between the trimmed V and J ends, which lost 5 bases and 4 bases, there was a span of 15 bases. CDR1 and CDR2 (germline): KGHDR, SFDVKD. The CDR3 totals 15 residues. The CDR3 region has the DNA TGTGCCACCAGTGTTACCGGGATGGGTGCAGATACGCAGTATTTT. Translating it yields CATSVTGMGADTQYF.

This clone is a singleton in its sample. CDR3 nucleotides: TGTGCCATCAGTGATAGGACTAGCGGAATAGACAATGAGCAGTTCTTC. Protein product: CAISDRTSGIDNEQFF. The genes are TRBV10-3 and TRBJ2-1, with 10 nucleotides matching TRBD2. The CDR3 sequence is 16 residues long. Trimming removed 3 bases from V and 5 bases from J; junction bases left unmatched: 7. Germline CDR1 and CDR2: ENHRY and SYGVKD.

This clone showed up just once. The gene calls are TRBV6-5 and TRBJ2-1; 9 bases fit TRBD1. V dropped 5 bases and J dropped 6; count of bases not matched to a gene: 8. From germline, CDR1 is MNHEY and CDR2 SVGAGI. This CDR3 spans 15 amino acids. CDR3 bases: TGTGCCAGCAGTACCGACAGGGGGGGCCTCAATGAGCAGTTCTTC. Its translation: CASSTDRGGLNEQFF.

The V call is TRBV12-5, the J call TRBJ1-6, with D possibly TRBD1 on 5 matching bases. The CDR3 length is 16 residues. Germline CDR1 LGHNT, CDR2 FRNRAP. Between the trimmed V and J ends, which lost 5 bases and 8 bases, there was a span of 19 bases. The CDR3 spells CASGHQGERRDSPLHF. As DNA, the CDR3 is TGTGCTAGTGGTCACCAAGGGGAGCGGAGGGATTCACCCCTCCACTTT.

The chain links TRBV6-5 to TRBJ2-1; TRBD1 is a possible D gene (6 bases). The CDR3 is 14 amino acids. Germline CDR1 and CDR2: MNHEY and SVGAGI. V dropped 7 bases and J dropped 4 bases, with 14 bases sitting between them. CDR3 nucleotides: TGTGCCAGCAAAGGACAGAACATTTACAATGAGCAGTTCTTC. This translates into CASKGQNIYNEQFF.